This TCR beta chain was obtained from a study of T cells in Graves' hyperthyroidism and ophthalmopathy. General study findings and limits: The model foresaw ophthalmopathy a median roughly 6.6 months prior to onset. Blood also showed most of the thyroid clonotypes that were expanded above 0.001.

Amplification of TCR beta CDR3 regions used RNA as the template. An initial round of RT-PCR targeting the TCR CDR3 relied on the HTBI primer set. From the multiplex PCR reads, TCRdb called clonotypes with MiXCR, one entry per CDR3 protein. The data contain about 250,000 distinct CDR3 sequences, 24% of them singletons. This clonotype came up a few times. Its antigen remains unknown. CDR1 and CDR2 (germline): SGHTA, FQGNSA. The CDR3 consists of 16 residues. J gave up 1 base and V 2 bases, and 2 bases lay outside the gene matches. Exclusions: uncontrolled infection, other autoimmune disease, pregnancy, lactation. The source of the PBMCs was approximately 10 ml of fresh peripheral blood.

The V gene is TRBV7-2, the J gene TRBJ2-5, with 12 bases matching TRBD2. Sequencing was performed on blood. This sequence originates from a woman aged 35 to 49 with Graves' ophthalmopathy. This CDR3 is CASSLLLAGGQETQYF. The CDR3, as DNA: TGTGCCAGCAGCTTACTACTAGCGGGAGGCCAAGAGACCCAGTACTTC.